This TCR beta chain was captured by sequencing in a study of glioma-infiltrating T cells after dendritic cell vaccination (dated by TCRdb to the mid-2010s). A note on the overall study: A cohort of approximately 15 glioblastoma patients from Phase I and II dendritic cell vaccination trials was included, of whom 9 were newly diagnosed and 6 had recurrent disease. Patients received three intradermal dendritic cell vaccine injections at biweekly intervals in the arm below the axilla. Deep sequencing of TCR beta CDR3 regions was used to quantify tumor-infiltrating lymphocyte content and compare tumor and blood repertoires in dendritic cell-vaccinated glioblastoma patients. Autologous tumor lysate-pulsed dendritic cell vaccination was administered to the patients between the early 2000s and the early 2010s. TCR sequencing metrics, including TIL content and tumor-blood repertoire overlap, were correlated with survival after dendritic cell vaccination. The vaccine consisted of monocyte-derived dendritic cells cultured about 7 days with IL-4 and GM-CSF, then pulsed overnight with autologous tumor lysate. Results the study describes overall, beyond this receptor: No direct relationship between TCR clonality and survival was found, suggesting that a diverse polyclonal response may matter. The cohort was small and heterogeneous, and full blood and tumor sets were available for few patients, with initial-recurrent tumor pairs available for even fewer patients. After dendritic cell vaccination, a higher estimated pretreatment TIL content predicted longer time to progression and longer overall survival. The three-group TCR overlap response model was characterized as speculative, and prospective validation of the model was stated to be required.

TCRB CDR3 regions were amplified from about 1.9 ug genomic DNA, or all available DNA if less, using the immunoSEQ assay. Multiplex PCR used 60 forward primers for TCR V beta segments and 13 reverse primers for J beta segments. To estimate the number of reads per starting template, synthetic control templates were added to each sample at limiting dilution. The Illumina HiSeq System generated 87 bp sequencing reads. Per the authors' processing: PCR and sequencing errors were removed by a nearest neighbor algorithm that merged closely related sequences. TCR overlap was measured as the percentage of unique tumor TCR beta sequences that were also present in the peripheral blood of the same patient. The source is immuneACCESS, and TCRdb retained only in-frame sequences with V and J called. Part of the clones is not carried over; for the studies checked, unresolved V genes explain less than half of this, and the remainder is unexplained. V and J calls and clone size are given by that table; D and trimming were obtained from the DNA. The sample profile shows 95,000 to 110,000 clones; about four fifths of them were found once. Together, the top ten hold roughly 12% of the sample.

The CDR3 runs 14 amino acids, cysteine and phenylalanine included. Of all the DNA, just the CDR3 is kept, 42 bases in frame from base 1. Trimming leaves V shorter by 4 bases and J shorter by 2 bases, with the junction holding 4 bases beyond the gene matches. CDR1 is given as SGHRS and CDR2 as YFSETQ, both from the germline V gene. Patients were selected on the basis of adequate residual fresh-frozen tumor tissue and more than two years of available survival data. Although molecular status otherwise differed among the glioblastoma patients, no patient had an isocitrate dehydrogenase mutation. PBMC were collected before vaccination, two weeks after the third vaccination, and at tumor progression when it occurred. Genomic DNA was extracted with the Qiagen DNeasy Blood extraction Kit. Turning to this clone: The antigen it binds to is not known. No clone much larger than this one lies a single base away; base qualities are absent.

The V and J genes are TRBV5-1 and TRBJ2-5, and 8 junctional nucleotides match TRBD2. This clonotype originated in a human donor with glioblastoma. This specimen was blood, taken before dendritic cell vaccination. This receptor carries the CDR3 CASSPGLVQETQYF. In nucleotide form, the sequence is TGCGCCAGCAGCCCGGGACTAGTACAAGAGACCCAGTACTTC.